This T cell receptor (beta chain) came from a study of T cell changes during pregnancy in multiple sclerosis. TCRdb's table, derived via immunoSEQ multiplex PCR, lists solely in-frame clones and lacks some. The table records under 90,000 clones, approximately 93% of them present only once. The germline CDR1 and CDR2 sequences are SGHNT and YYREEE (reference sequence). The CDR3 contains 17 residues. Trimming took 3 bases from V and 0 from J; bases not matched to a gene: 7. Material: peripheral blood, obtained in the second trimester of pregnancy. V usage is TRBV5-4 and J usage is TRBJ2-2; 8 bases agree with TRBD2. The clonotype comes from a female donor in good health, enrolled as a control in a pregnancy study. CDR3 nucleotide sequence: TGTGCCAGCAGCTACGAACCACTAGCGGCGAACACCGGGGAGCTGTTTTTT. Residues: CASSYEPLAANTGELFF.